The following is a T cell receptor beta chain sequence with its context. Random hexamers were used to reverse transcribe the RNA input (about 0.5 to 1 ug). TCRdb called the immunoSEQ multiplex PCR reads again in MiXCR, with one record for every CDR3 protein. The table shows 70,000 to 95,000 distinct CDR3 sequences, with nearly 95% occurring only once. This CDR3 is 13 amino acids long. The germline V and J ends were trimmed by 7 bases and 5 bases, with 13 bases remaining between them. Germline V gene lookup returns CDR1 ENHRY and CDR2 SYGVKD. The sample is drawn from a study of CD8 T cells in Susac syndrome.

The receptor was isolated from a human donor with Susac syndrome. Sequenced: CD8+ T cells from PBMCs. J is TRBJ2-3 and V is TRBV10-3, with D perhaps TRBD1 (5 bases). CDR3 sequence: CAIIGVAEDTQYF. DNA of the CDR3: TGTGCCATCATAGGGGTGGCGGAAGATACGCAGTATTTT.